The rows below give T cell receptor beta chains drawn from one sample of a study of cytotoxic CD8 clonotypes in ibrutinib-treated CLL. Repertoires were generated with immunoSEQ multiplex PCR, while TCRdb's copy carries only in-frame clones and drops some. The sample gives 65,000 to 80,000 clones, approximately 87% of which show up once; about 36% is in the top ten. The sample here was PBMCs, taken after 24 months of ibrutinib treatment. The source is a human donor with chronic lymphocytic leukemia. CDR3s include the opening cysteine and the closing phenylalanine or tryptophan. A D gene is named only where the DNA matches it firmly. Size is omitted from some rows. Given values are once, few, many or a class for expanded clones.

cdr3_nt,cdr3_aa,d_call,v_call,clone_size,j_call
TGTGCCAGCATCTACGGGACTAGCGGGAGTTTATACGAGCAGTACTTC,CASIYGTSGSLYEQYF,.,TRBV21-1,.,TRBJ2-7
TGTGCCAGCAGCTTAATCCAGGGGCGGGCAGGTGAGACCCAGTACTTC,CASSLIQGRAGETQYF,.,TRBV5-6,.,TRBJ2-5
TGTGCCAGCAGGGGACAGGGGAGGGGGAACACTGAAGCTTTCTTT,CASRGQGRGNTEAFF,TRBD1,TRBV5-6,.,TRBJ1-1
TGCGCCAGCAGCTTAATAGGGACTAGCGAGCAAGAGACCCAGTACTTC,CASSLIGTSEQETQYF,TRBD2,TRBV5-1,.,TRBJ2-5
TGCAGCGTCCACCCGACGGGTGGATTGTGGAATGAGCAGTTCTTC,CSVHPTGGLWNEQFF,.,TRBV29-1,.,TRBJ2-1
TGTGCCAGCAGTACGCTAGCGGGAGGGGAGACCCAGTACTTC,CASSTLAGGETQYF,TRBD2,TRBV2,.,TRBJ2-5
TGTGCCAGTAGTCCTGGACAGGGGGCCTACGAGCAGTACTTC,CASSPGQGAYEQYF,TRBD1,TRBV19,.,TRBJ2-7
TGTGCCAGCAGCTTGTGGACAGGGGGAGGCTACACCTTC,CASSLWTGGGYTF,TRBD1,TRBV5-6,.,TRBJ1-2
TGTGCCATCAGGGTTGAAGGGGGCGATGGCTACACCTTC,CAIRVEGGDGYTF,TRBD1,TRBV10-3,.,TRBJ1-2
TGTGCCAGTAGTCGGGACGGGAATCAGCCCCAGCATTTT,CASSRDGNQPQHF,.,TRBV19,few,TRBJ1-5
TGCGCCAGCAGCTTGGCCGGGGCAGCGTCTGAAGCTTTCTTT,CASSLAGAASEAFF,.,TRBV5-1,.,TRBJ1-1
TGTGCCAGCAGTTACTCCCTGTTTGGTCTGGGGACCCAGTACTTC,CASSYSLFGLGTQYF,.,TRBV6-5,.,TRBJ2-5
TGCGCCAGCAGCTTCGTTGGTGAGCAGTTCTTC,CASSFVGEQFF,.,TRBV5-1,.,TRBJ2-1
TGTGCCAGCAGTTACTGGACCTGGACAGGGGATCGCGAGCAGTACTTC,CASSYWTWTGDREQYF,TRBD1,TRBV6-5,.,TRBJ2-7
TGTGCCAGCAGCACTCAGGGTGAGGGTTTTGGAAACACCATATATTTT,CASSTQGEGFGNTIYF,.,TRBV28,few,TRBJ1-3
TGTGCCAGCTCACCATCTGGGATTGGGCAGCCCCAGCATTTT,CASSPSGIGQPQHF,.,TRBV18,.,TRBJ1-5
TGTGCCAGCAGCGTAGCCCTACAGGCACAAGAGACCCAGTACTTC,CASSVALQAQETQYF,.,TRBV9,.,TRBJ2-5
TGTGCCAGTAGTACGGCCCCGGTCGGGGAGCAGTTCTTC,CASSTAPVGEQFF,.,TRBV19,few,TRBJ2-1
TGTGCCACCAGCAGAGACCCGCGGGGTGGTGAAAAACTGTTTTTT,CATSRDPRGGEKLFF,.,TRBV15,.,TRBJ1-4
TGTGCCAGCAGCCGAGACAGATCCTACGAGCAGTACTTC,CASSRDRSYEQYF,.,TRBV6-5,.,TRBJ2-7
TGTGCCAGCCAACATCATGGGGCCAACGTCCTGACTTTC,CASQHHGANVLTF,.,TRBV6-1,.,TRBJ2-6
TGTGCCAGCAGCTTGGTCGGGGACATCCAAGAGACCCAGTACTTC,CASSLVGDIQETQYF,.,TRBV5-6,.,TRBJ2-5
TGTGCCAGCAGCTTGGGAAGACAGGGGTTCGCAGATACGCAGTATTTT,CASSLGRQGFADTQYF,TRBD1,TRBV7-9,.,TRBJ2-3
TGTGCCTGGAGGCAGAGACTAGCGAGCTACGAGCAGTACTTC,CAWRQRLASYEQYF,TRBD2,TRBV30,.,TRBJ2-7
TGCGCCAGCAGCCCCTTGCGTGCCACAGATACGCAGTATTTT,CASSPLRATDTQYF,.,TRBV5-1,.,TRBJ2-3
TGTGCCAGCAGCTTTCCTATATACGAGCAGTACTTC,CASSFPIYEQYF,.,TRBV7-2,.,TRBJ2-7